The next 10 T cell receptor beta chains were all read from a single sample in a study of CD8 T cells in ankylosing spondylitis. Study results and caveats: What appeared characteristic of ankylosing spondylitis blood was a TCR beta motif of 7 or 8 highly homologous variants.

One entry per CDR3 protein results from TCRdb running MiXCR on the 5' RACE reads. This table holds 450,000 or so distinct CDR3 sequences, about 24% found once. No antigens are known for them. Sequencing was carried out using blood, either unsorted or a sorted T cell fraction (not recorded which). These TCRs come from a male donor with ankylosing spondylitis.

In its sample, this clonotype was seen a few times. J is TRBJ2-1 and V is TRBV7-9; TRBD2 matches 10 bases. The V and J ends lost 5 bases and 3 bases, in that order; junction bases with no gene match: 4. CDR3 size: 15 residues. Germline-derived CDR1 and CDR2 are SEHNR and FQNEAQ (reference sequence). CDR3 coding DNA: TGTGCCAGCAGCACTAGCGGGATAGGCTACAATGAGCAGTTCTTC. This sequence encodes CASSTSGIGYNEQFF. Together with reference TRBV7-9 and TRBJ2-1, the CDR3 gives the full variable domain: DTGVSQNPRHKITKRGQNVTFRCDPISEHNRLYWYRQTLGQGPEFLTYFQNEAQLEKSRLLSDRFSAERPKGSFSTLEIQRTEQGDSAMYLCASSTSGIGYNEQFFGPGTRLTVL.

The chain couples TRBV18 to TRBJ1-1; possible D gene TRBD1, 5 bases. Trimming pared 1 base from V and 2 bases from J, leaving 14 bases between. The CDR3 has 16 amino acids. Germline V gene lookup returns CDR1 KGHSH and CDR2 LQKENI. The CDR3 DNA sequence: TGTGCCAGCTCACCACGGGGGATGGGGTTAAACACTGAAGCTTTCTTT. Amino acid sequence: CASSPRGMGLNTEAFF.

This clonotype appeared a few times. The rearrangement uses TRBV9 and TRBJ2-2; 10 positions match TRBD2. The CDR3 contains 15 residues. Germline assignment: CDR1 SGDLS and CDR2 YYNGEE. V was pared by 4 bases and J by 7 bases, with 7 bases of the junction left unmatched. DNA of the CDR3: TGTGCCAGCAGCATCTTAGCGGGAGGCCACGGGGAGCTGTTTTTT. It codes for CASSILAGGHGELFF.

Only a few counts were recorded for this clonotype. The junction and the germline gene differ at one end; a read error may be behind it. The genes are TRBV3-1 and TRBJ2-6; the D call may be TRBD1 or TRBD2 (5 bases each). The germline gives CDR1 LGHDT, CDR2 YNNKEL (reference sequence). CDR3 length equals 15 residues. CDR3: CASSQDSSGGNVLTF. In nucleotides, the CDR3 is TGTGCCAGCAGCCAAGATTCCAGTGGGGGCAACGTCCTGACTTTC.

The gene calls are TRBV11-2 and TRBJ2-2; 8 nucleotides align to TRBD2. Per the germline V gene, CDR1 is SGHAT and CDR2 is FQNNGV. Losses at the gene ends were 2 bases for V and 6 bases for J; bases not matched to a gene: 11. The CDR3 runs to 17 residues. The CDR3 here is CASSLFRAGGGPGELFF. As DNA, the CDR3 is TGTGCCAGCAGCTTATTCAGGGCGGGAGGAGGCCCCGGGGAGCTGTTTTTT.

The rearrangement uses TRBV4-1 and TRBJ2-1; the match to TRBD2 covers 11 bases. The CDR3 spans 16 residues. Trimming at V came to 3 bases and at J to 8 bases, leaving 9 bases not matched to a gene. Germline lookup yields CDR1 MGHRA and CDR2 YSYEKL. CDR3 sequence reads: CASSHATSGRTHEQFF. Here the CDR3 DNA reads TGCGCCAGCAGCCACGCTACTAGCGGGAGAACCCATGAGCAGTTCTTC.

The rearrangement joins TRBV20-1 to TRBJ2-1, with D possibly matching TRBD2 (6 bases). The ends were cut back, 1 base at V and 6 bases at J, with 10 bases in the middle. This CDR3 has 13 amino acids. Germline V CDR1 and CDR2: DFQATT, SNEGSKA (reference sequence). The CDR3 nucleotides read TGCAGTGCTAGAGGACTAGGCGGCAATGAGCAGTTCTTC. It yields the protein CSARGLGGNEQFF.

The gene calls are TRBV13 and TRBJ2-6, with D unclear. Germline CDR1 reads PRHDT; CDR2 reads FYEKMQ (reference sequence). V dropped 3 bases and J dropped 0 bases, with 6 bases sitting between them. This CDR3 comprises 15 residues. The CDR3 here is CASSFQSSGANVLTF. The DNA of the CDR3 is TGTGCCAGCAGCTTTCAGAGCTCTGGGGCCAACGTCCTGACTTTC.

This clonotype was observed a handful of times. The chain combines TRBV5-1 with TRBJ2-7; 7 bases are shared with TRBD1. Germline V lookup: CDR1 SGHRS, CDR2 YFSETQ. The ends lost 5 bases at V and 6 bases at J; junction bases unmatched: 5. CDR3 length equals 12 residues. This CDR3 is CASRLTGTEQYF. CDR3 nucleotide sequence: TGCGCCAGCAGGCTGACAGGGACCGAGCAGTACTTC.

The genes are TRBV9 and TRBJ2-1; the match to TRBD2 covers 7 bases. The CDR3 length is 15 residues. CDR1 SGDLS and CDR2 YYNGEE come from the germline V gene. Trimming cost V 0 bases and J 7 bases; bases outside gene matches: 7. The CDR3 sequence is CASSVDVAGNNEQFF. CDR3 sequence (DNA): TGTGCCAGCAGCGTAGACGTAGCGGGTAATAATGAGCAGTTCTTC.